The 14 T cell receptor beta chains in this list originate from one sample, sequenced in a study of blood T cell repertoires in COVID-19. The repertoire was sequenced with immunoSEQ multiplex PCR; TCRdb's copy has only in-frame clones and lacks some. The sample consists of about 200,000 clones, 80% to 90% of them appearing once. Sequencing used peripheral blood. Receptors were obtained from a woman of 80 years or more with acute or convalescent COVID-19.

V and J are TRBV30 and TRBJ2-5; 10 bases are a match to TRBD1. With V trimmed by 7 bases and J by 7 bases, 18 bases remained unmatched. The CDR3 length is 16 residues. CDR1 is GTSNPN and CDR2 is SVGIG in the germline V gene (reference sequence). CDR3 in DNA: TGTGCCTTCAATACGCCAGACAGGGGGCGATTGGGGACCCAGTACTTC. Protein sequence: CAFNTPDRGRLGTQYF.

The rearrangement links TRBV19 to TRBJ2-5; 10 bases agree with TRBD1. The CDR3 has 15 residues. CDR1 and CDR2 (germline): LNHDA, SQIVND (reference sequence). V trimming: 4 bases; J trimming: 5 bases; junction bases outside the gene matches: 7. As DNA, the CDR3 is TGTGCCAGTAGTAGTGAGACAGGGGGCTGGGAGACCCAGTACTTC. Translating gives CASSSETGGWETQYF.

This clone occurred a few times. The chain joins TRBV6-6 to TRBJ1-1; no clear D gene. Per germline, CDR1 MNHNY and CDR2 SVGAGI (reference sequence). Trimming took off 0 bases at V and 2 bases at J, with 7 bases between the two ends. The CDR3 spans 14 residues. CDR3 sequence (DNA): TGTGCCAGCAGTTACTCCGCGAGTAACACTGAAGCTTTCTTT. This translates into CASSYSASNTEAFF.

This chain joins TRBV7-6 and TRBJ2-5; 14 nucleotides align to TRBD2. Trimming took 5 bases from V and 5 from J; bases not matched to a gene: 13. The CDR3 is 18 amino acids. The germline V gene has CDR1 SGHVS and CDR2 FNYEAQ. The DNA of the CDR3 is TGTGCCAGCAGCCCTCGACTAGCGGGAGGGCCTAGTATGGAGACCCAGTACTTC. This codes for CASSPRLAGGPSMETQYF.

The chain carries TRBV6-5 and TRBJ2-7; TRBD1 matches 12 bases. Germline assignment: CDR1 MNHEY and CDR2 SVGAGI. The CDR3 runs 13 residues. Trimming at V came to 6 bases and at J to 6 bases, leaving 3 bases not matched to a gene. CDR3 sequence reads: CASRGQGALEQYF. CDR3 in DNA: TGTGCCAGCAGGGGACAGGGGGCTCTCGAGCAGTACTTC.

In this sample, this clone turned up a few times. J is TRBJ2-5 and V is TRBV7-9; D ambiguous. The CDR3 totals 17 residues. Germline V CDR1 and CDR2: SEHNR, FQNEAQ (reference sequence). Trimming removed 3 bases at V and 5 bases at J, with 22 bases between. The CDR3 sequence: CASSFPVSAAAHETQYF. The CDR3, as DNA: TGTGCCAGCAGCTTCCCGGTATCGGCGGCCGCCCACGAGACCCAGTACTTC. Supplemented by reference TRBV7-9 and TRBJ2-5, the full variable domain reads DTGVSQNPRHKITKRGQNVTFRCDPISEHNRLYWYRQTLGQGPEFLTYFQNEAQLEKSRLLSDRFSAERPKGSFSTLEIQRTEQGDSAMYLCASSFPVSAAAHETQYFGPGTRLLVL.

The chain uses TRBV18 and TRBJ2-1, with D maybe TRBD2 (5 bases). This CDR3 has 13 amino acids. V was clipped by 4 bases and J by 4 bases, with 8 bases between them. Germline loops: CDR1 KGHSH, CDR2 LQKENI. CDR3: CASSRGSYNEQFF. CDR3 coding DNA: TGTGCCAGCTCACGAGGGAGTTACAATGAGCAGTTCTTC.

This clone was seen only once. This chain uses TRBV4-3 with TRBJ1-1; the D is unclear. This CDR3 has 15 amino acids. V lost 4 bases to trimming and J lost 3 bases, with 15 bases between them. Germline-derived CDR1 and CDR2 are LGHNA and YSLEER. The CDR3 sequence: CASSRETLTYTEAFF. DNA of the CDR3: TGCGCCAGCAGCCGAGAGACACTCACTTACACTGAAGCTTTCTTT.

The chain links TRBV4-1 to TRBJ1-3, with 8 bases lining up with TRBD1. The CDR3 has 16 residues. With 2 bases clipped from V and 3 bases from J, the junction kept 6 bases outside the gene matches. The germline CDR1 and CDR2 sequences are MGHRA and YSYEKL. The CDR3 DNA sequence: TGCGCCAGCAGCCAACCCCAGGGGGCTGGTGGAAACACCATATATTTT. Residues: CASSQPQGAGGNTIYF.

The chain couples TRBV12-3 or TRBV12-4 to TRBJ1-1; tentative D call: TRBD1 (6 bases). V shed 3 bases and J shed 6 bases, with 11 bases lying between them. This CDR3 comprises 13 residues. In nucleotides, the CDR3 is TGTGCCAGCAGTTTTTTGGGGGCTGCTGAAGCTTTCTTT. Its translation: CASSFLGAAEAFF.

The table lists this clone with a count of one. The chain combines TRBV5-1 with TRBJ1-3, with 10 bases fitting TRBD1. The germline gives CDR1 SGHRS, CDR2 YFSETQ. V lost 5 bases to trimming and J lost 6 bases; unmatched junction nucleotides: 8. The CDR3 has 15 residues. The CDR3 spells CASRPSGTGENTIYF. CDR3 DNA sequence: TGCGCCAGCAGACCCTCCGGGACAGGGGAAAACACCATATATTTT. Supplemented by reference TRBV5-1 and TRBJ1-3, the full variable domain reads KAGVTQTPRYLIKTRGQQVTLSCSPISGHRSVSWYQQTPGQGLQFLFEYFSETQRNKGNFPGRFSGRQFSNSRSEMNVSTLELGDSALYLCASRPSGTGENTIYFGEGSWLTVV.

The gene calls are TRBV11-2 and TRBJ2-7; the match to TRBD1 covers 7 bases. This CDR3 contains 15 residues. V was pared by 5 bases and J by 2 bases, with 9 bases of the junction left unmatched. CDR1 and CDR2 from the germline V gene are SGHAT and FQNNGV. The CDR3 reads CASSAHRGKAYEQYF. Written as DNA, the CDR3 is TGTGCCAGCAGCGCTCACAGGGGCAAGGCCTACGAGCAGTACTTC.

The chain employs TRBV5-4 and TRBJ1-3; D gene unclear. Trimming stripped 4 bases from V and 2 bases from J, with 16 bases between. The CDR3 extends over 16 amino acids. Looked up from germline, CDR1 is SGHNT and CDR2 is YYREEE (reference sequence). This CDR3 reads CASSDRVAVTGNTIYF. DNA of the CDR3: TGTGCCAGCAGCGACCGGGTTGCGGTGACTGGAAACACCATATATTTT.

This clone has only one observation. V and J are TRBV10-1 and TRBJ2-3, with 9 bases that match TRBD1. Germline CDR1 WNHNN, CDR2 SYGVQD (reference sequence). The CDR3 is 16 residues long. The V gene end was trimmed by 4 bases and the J gene end by 3 bases; junction bases not matched to a gene: 8. CDR3: CASSGQGVGGTDTQYF. DNA for the CDR3: TGCGCCAGCAGTGGACAGGGGGTTGGGGGTACAGATACGCAGTATTTT.